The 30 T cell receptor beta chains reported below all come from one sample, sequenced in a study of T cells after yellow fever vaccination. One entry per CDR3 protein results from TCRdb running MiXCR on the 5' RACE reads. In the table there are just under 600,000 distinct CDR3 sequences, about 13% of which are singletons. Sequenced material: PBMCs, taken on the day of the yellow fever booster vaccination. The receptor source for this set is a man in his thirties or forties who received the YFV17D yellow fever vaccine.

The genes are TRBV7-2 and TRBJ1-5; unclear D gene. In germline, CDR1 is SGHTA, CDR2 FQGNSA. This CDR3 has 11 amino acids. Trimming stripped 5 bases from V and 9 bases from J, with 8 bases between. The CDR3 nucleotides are TGTGCCAGCAGCACCACGGGGCCCCAGCATTTT. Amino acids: CASSTTGPQHF.

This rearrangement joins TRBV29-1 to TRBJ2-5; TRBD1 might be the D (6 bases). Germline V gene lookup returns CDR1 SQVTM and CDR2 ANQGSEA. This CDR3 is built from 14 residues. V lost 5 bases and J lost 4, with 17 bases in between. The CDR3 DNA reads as TGCAGCGTTTCCGTACAGGGTACCGGAGAGACCCAGTACTTC. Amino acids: CSVSVQGTGETQYF.

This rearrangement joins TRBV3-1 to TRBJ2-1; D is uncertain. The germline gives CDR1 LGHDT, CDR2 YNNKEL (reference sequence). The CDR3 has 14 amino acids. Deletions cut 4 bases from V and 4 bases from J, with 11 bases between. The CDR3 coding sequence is TGTGCCAGCAGCCCCCATGGATGGTACAATGAGCAGTTCTTC. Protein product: CASSPHGWYNEQFF.

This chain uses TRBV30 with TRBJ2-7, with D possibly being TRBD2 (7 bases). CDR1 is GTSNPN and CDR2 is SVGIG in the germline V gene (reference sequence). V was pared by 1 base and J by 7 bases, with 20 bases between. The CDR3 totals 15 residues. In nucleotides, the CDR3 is TGTGCCTGGAGTGCGGGGTCGGGGGGCCATTGGGAGCAGTACTTC. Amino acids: CAWSAGSGGHWEQYF.

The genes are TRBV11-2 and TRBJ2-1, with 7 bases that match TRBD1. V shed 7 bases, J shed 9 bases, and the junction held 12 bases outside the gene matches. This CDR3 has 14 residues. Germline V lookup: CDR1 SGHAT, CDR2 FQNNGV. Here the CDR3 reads CASTKGARRGEQFF. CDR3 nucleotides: TGTGCCAGCACCAAGGGGGCACGGCGAGGTGAGCAGTTCTTC.

CDR3 DNA sequence: TGTGCCAGTTCCATAGCGGGACCCTCGGGTGAGCAGTTCTTC. Its translation is CASSIAGPSGEQFF. The chain uses TRBV19 and TRBJ2-1; 8 bases agree with TRBD2. From germline, CDR1 is LNHDA and CDR2 SQIVND (reference sequence). Unmatched junction bases numbered 12, after V lost 8 bases and J lost 9 bases. This CDR3 has 14 amino acids.

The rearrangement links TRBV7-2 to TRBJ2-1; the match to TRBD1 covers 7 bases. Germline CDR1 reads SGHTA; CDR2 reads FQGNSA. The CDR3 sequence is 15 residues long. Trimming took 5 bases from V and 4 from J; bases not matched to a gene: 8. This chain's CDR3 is CASSQETGPYNEQFF. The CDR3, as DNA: TGTGCCAGCAGCCAAGAGACAGGGCCGTACAATGAGCAGTTCTTC.

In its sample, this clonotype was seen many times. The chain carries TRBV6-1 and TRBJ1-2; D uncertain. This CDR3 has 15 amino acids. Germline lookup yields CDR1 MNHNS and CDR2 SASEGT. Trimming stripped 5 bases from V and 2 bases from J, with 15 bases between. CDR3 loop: CASSKTSVSNYGYTF. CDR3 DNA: TGTGCCAGCAGTAAAACCTCGGTATCAAACTATGGCTACACCTTC.

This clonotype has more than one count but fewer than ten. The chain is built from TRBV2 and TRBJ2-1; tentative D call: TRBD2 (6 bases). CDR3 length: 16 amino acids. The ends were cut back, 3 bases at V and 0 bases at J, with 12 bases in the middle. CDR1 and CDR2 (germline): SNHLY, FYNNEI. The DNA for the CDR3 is TGTGCCAGCAGTGATTTCAGCGGGCCCTCCTACAATGAGCAGTTCTTC. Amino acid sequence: CASSDFSGPSYNEQFF.

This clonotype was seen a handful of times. CDR3 sequence: CASSTGGTSGRAYGDTQYF. In nucleotides, the CDR3 is TGTGCCAGCAGCACTGGCGGGACTAGCGGGAGGGCCTATGGAGATACGCAGTATTTT. The V and J genes are TRBV4-2 and TRBJ2-3; 16 bases fit TRBD2. V was pared by 5 bases and J by 5 bases, with 13 bases of the junction left unmatched. The CDR3 length is 19 residues. Germline V gene lookup returns CDR1 LGHNA and CDR2 YNFKEQ.

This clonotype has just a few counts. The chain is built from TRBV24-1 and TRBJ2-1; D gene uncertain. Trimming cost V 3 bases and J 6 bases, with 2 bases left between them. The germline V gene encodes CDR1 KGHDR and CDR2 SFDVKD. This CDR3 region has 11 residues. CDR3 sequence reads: CATSDVNEQFF. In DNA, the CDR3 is TGTGCCACCAGTGATGTCAATGAGCAGTTCTTC.

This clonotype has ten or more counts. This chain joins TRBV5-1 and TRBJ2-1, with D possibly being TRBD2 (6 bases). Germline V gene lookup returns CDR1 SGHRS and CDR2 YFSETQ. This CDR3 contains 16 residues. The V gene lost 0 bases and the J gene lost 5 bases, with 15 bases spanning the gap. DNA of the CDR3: TGCGCCAGCAGCTTGGTTAGCGGTCCGACCAACAATGAGCAGTTCTTC. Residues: CASSLVSGPTNNEQFF.

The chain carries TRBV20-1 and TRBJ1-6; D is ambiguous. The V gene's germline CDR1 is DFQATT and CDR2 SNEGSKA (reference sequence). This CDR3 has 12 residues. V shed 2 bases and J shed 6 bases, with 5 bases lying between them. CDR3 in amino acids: CSARLTNSPLHF. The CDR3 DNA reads TGCAGTGCTAGACTAACTAATTCACCCCTCCACTTT.

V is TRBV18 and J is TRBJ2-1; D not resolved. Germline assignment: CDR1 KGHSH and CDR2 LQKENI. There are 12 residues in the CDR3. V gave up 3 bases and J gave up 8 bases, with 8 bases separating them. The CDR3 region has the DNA TGTGCCAGCTCACCCGCAGTGCATGAGCAGTTCTTC. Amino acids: CASSPAVHEQFF.

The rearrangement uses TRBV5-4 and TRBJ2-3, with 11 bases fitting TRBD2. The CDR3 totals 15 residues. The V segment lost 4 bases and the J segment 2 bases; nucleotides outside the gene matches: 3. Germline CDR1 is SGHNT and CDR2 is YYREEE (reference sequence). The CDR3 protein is CASSISGGVTDTQYF. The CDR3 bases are TGTGCCAGCAGCATTAGCGGGGGGGTCACAGATACGCAGTATTTT.

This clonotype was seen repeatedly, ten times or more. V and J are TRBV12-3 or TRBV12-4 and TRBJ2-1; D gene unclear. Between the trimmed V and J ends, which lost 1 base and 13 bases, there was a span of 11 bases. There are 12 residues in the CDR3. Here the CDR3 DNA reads TGTGCCAGCAGTTTAGGGACGCCGGCCCAGTTCTTC. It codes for CASSLGTPAQFF.

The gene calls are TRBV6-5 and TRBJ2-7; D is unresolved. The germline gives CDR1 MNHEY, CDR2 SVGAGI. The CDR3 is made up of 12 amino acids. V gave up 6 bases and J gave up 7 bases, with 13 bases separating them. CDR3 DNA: TGTGCCAGCAGCACTAACCTACGGGAGCAGTACTTC. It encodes CASSTNLREQYF.

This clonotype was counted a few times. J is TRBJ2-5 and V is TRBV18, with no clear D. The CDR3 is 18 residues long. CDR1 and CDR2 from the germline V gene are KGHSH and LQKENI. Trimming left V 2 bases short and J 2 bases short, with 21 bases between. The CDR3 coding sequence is TGTGCCAGCTCACCAAAAATTTCCGATACGGCTGGTCAAGAGACCCAGTACTTC. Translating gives CASSPKISDTAGQETQYF.

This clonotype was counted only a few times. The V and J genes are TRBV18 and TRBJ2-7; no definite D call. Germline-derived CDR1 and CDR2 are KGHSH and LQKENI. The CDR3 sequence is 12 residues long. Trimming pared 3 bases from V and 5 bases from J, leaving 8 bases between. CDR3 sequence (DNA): TGTGCCAGCTCACCGCAGGCGGACGAGCAGTACTTC. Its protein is CASSPQADEQYF.

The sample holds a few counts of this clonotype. CDR3 in amino acids: CSAKTPARVEQFF. For the CDR3, the DNA is TGCAGTGCGAAAACCCCCGCCCGTGTTGAGCAGTTCTTC. This chain uses TRBV20-1 with TRBJ2-1; D remains unclear. The germline V and J ends were trimmed by 6 bases and 9 bases, with 18 bases remaining between them. Germline CDR1 DFQATT, CDR2 SNEGSKA (reference sequence). The length of the CDR3 is 13 residues.

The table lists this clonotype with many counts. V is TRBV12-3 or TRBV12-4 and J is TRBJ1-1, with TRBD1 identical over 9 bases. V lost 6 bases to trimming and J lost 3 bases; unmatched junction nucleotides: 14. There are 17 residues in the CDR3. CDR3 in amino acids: CASSPIQGANRYTEAFF. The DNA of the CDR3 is TGTGCCAGCAGCCCCATACAGGGGGCGAATCGGTACACTGAAGCTTTCTTT.

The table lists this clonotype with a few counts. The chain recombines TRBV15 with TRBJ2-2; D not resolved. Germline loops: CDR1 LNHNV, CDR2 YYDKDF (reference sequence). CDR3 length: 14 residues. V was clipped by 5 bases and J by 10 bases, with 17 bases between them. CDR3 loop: CATSPYSDGLELFF. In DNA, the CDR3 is TGTGCCACCAGCCCATACTCGGACGGGTTGGAGCTGTTTTTT.

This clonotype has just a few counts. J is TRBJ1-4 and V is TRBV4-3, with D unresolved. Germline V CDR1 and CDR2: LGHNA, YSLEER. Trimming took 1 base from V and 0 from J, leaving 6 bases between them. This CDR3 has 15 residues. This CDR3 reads CASSQVTATNEKLFF. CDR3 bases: TGCGCCAGCAGCCAAGTCACCGCAACTAATGAAAAACTGTTTTTT.

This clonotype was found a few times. DNA for the CDR3: TGCAGCGCCGGGGACGTGGGAGGGTACAATGAGCAGTTCTTC. Protein sequence: CSAGDVGGYNEQFF. This rearrangement joins TRBV29-1 to TRBJ2-1; 7 bases agree with TRBD2. J gave up 4 bases and V 7 bases, and 10 bases lay outside the gene matches. Germline V CDR1 and CDR2: SQVTM, ANQGSEA. The CDR3 length is 14 residues.

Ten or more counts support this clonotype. The CDR3 is CATSVGRDSYNEQFF. The CDR3 bases are TGTGCCACCAGCGTGGGTCGGGATTCGTACAATGAGCAGTTCTTC. The rearrangement uses TRBV15 and TRBJ2-1, with D possibly matching TRBD2 (5 bases). V gave up 5 bases and J gave up 4 bases, with 15 bases separating them. CDR3 length: 15 amino acids. Per germline, CDR1 LNHNV and CDR2 YYDKDF (reference sequence).

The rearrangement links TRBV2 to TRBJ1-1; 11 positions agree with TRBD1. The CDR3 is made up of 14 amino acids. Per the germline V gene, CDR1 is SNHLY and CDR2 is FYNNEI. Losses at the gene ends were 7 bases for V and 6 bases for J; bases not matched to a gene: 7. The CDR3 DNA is TGTGCCAGCAACACCGGGACAGGGGGATCTGAAGCTTTCTTT. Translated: CASNTGTGGSEAFF.

The CDR3 DNA sequence: TGCAGCGTTGAAGGGGTGGTGGAAGACGGGGGTCGTCGGGATACGCAGTATTTT. The encoded protein is CSVEGVVEDGGRRDTQYF. The rearrangement uses TRBV29-1 and TRBJ2-3; weak D call: TRBD2 (6 bases). This CDR3 is 18 amino acids long. The germline V gene has CDR1 SQVTM and CDR2 ANQGSEA. V was shortened by 1 base and J by 6 bases, with 26 bases between the two germline ends.

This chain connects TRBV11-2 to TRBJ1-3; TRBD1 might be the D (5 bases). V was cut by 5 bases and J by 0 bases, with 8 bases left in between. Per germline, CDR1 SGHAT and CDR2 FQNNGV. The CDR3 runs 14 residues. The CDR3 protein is CASSVDNSGNTIYF. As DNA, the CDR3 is TGTGCCAGCAGCGTGGACAACTCTGGAAACACCATATATTTT.

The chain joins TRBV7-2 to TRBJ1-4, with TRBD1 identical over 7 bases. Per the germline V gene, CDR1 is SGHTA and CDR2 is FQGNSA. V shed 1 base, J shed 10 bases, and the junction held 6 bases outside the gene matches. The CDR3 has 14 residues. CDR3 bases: TGTGCCAGCAGCTTAGGCGGGACAGTGGGAAAACTGTTTTTT. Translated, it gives CASSLGGTVGKLFF.

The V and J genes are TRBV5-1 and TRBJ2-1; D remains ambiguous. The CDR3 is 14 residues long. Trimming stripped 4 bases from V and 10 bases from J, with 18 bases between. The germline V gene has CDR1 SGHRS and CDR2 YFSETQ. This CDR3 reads CASSLQTALPEQFF. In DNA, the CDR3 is TGCGCCAGCAGCCTCCAGACTGCACTCCCAGAGCAGTTCTTC.